This T cell receptor (beta chain) was identified in a study of patients and donors after allogeneic stem cell transplantation. Germline V lookup: CDR1 MNHNY, CDR2 SVGAGI (reference sequence). With V trimmed by 8 bases and J by 4 bases, 6 bases remained unmatched. The CDR3 is made up of 13 amino acids. TCRdb re-derived calls from the RT-PCR reads in MiXCR, one entry per CDR3 protein. This table holds some 960,000 distinct CDR3 sequences, about a sixth found once. The TCR was taken from a human donor who was either an allogeneic HSCT recipient or a stem cell or donor lymphocyte infusion donor (not recorded which). It is not recorded whose cells these are; they may come from a transplant donor. Sequencing input: blood, either unsorted or a sorted T cell fraction (not recorded which). The genes are TRBV6-6 and TRBJ2-7; 9 bases line up with TRBD2. The CDR3 bases are TGTGCCAGCGGACTAGCGATCCTTTACGAGCAGTACTTC. This translates into CASGLAILYEQYF.